The sequence of this TCR beta chain was determined in a study of blood T cell repertoires in COVID-19. Turning to the study itself: COVID-19 samples from acute and convalescent phases originated in the United States, Italy and Spain. Sample material is recorded as cDNA or gDNA derived from T cells, B-cell-depleted T cells, or PBMCs.

Authors' methods: For nucleated cells, counts were estimated from reference gene primer amplification. Measured with immunoSEQ multiplex PCR; TCRdb has only the in-frame clones, and not every one. The DNA gave D and trimming, while V, J and clone size come from that table. The top ten clones hold around 3% of a sample with approximately 230,000 clones, about 85% of them seen once. V gave up 1 base and J gave up 6 bases; unmatched junction bases: 5. CDR3 length equals 15 residues. The germline V gene encodes CDR1 LGHNA and CDR2 YNFKEQ. The TCR sequence derives from a man in his late teens or twenties with active or convalescent COVID-19. This chain uses TRBV4-2 with TRBJ2-2; the match to TRBD1 covers 7 bases. Sequencing was performed on peripheral blood. As DNA, the CDR3 is TGTGCCAGCAGCCAAGTAGGGGGCTCCCCCGGGGAGCTGTTTTTT. Translation: CASSQVGGSPGELFF.